The 21 T cell receptor beta chains given below trace back to one sample, sequenced in a study of neurological immune-mediated disorders. TCRdb reprocessed the 5' RACE reads via MiXCR and lists one record per CDR3 protein. The data hold tens of thousands of distinct CDR3 sequences, with roughly 5% observed a single time. Source material: PBMCs. These receptors were collected from a human donor with multiple sclerosis. The donor label of this sample is uncertain.

This clonotype came up many times. This chain uses TRBV4-1 with TRBJ1-4; possibly TRBD1 for D (6 bases). V lost 4 bases and J lost 10, with 10 bases in between. Per germline, CDR1 MGHRA and CDR2 YSYEKL. This CDR3 is 12 amino acids long. The CDR3: CASSPVGGKLFF. The CDR3 nucleotides are TGCGCCAGCAGCCCCGTAGGGGGAAAACTGTTTTTT.

This clonotype occurred many times. This chain joins TRBV18 and TRBJ1-2; D uncertain. The CDR3 runs 17 residues. Trimming took off 1 base at V and 0 bases at J, with 15 bases between the two ends. CDR1 and CDR2 from the germline V gene are KGHSH and LQKENI. Here the CDR3 DNA reads TGTGCCAGCTCACCACAGGTGGGCGAAGTCCCTAACTATGGCTACACCTTC. This sequence encodes CASSPQVGEVPNYGYTF.

This clonotype turned up a few times. The gene calls are TRBV25-1 and TRBJ2-1, with TRBD2 identical over 11 bases. Germline lookup yields CDR1 MGHDK and CDR2 SYGVNS. Trimming cost V 6 bases and J 4 bases; bases outside gene matches: 2. The CDR3 runs to 14 residues. The DNA of the CDR3 is TGTGCCAGCAGCCTAGCGGGGGGTTACAATGAGCAGTTCTTC. Translated: CASSLAGGYNEQFF.

This clonotype was counted ten times or more. This rearrangement joins TRBV11-2 to TRBJ2-7; 7 positions match TRBD1. V lost 3 bases, J lost 3 bases, and 11 bases stayed unmatched. The CDR3 contains 16 residues. CDR1 is SGHAT and CDR2 is FQNNGV in the germline V gene. CDR3 protein: CASSLGHRGSVYEQYF. The DNA for the CDR3 is TGTGCCAGCAGCTTGGGCCACAGGGGATCGGTCTACGAGCAGTACTTC. The full variable domain, completed using reference TRBV11-2 and TRBJ2-7, is EAGVAQSPRYKIIEKRQSVAFWCNPISGHATLYWYQQILGQGPKLLIQFQNNGVVDDSQLPKDRFSAERLKGVDSTLKIQPAKLEDSAVYLCASSLGHRGSVYEQYFGPGTRLTVT.

This clonotype appeared many times. This chain uses TRBV12-3 or TRBV12-4 with TRBJ2-3, with D uncertain. The CDR3 sequence is 12 residues long. V dropped 5 bases and J dropped 2 bases, with 5 bases sitting between them. The CDR3 nucleotides read TGTGCCAGCAGTAAGATCACAGATACGCAGTATTTT. Protein sequence: CASSKITDTQYF.

This clonotype occurred many times. V is TRBV11-2 and J is TRBJ1-1, with 9 positions matching TRBD1. CDR3 length equals 14 residues. V gave up 5 bases and J gave up 5 bases; unmatched junction bases: 6. Germline-derived CDR1 and CDR2 are SGHAT and FQNNGV. The chain's CDR3 is CASSTYRGRTEAFF. The CDR3 nucleotides are TGTGCCAGCAGCACATACAGGGGGCGAACTGAAGCTTTCTTT.

This clonotype was counted many times. The V gene is TRBV20-1, the J gene TRBJ1-3; D gene ambiguous. The germline CDR1 and CDR2 sequences are DFQATT and SNEGSKA (reference sequence). This CDR3 is 14 amino acids long. Trimming shortened V by 6 bases and J by 0 bases, and 12 bases separated the two germline ends. The CDR3 is CSAPSPGSGNTIYF. The CDR3 region has the DNA TGCAGTGCCCCCTCCCCGGGCTCTGGAAACACCATATATTTT.

This chain uses TRBV7-6 with TRBJ1-2; D is unresolved. Per germline, CDR1 SGHVS and CDR2 FNYEAQ. Trimming took 6 bases from V and 5 from J, leaving 13 bases between them. The CDR3 is 13 residues long. This chain's CDR3 is CASSPWQQYGYTF. As DNA, the CDR3 is TGTGCCAGCAGTCCGTGGCAGCAGTATGGCTACACCTTC.

This clonotype was seen repeatedly, ten times or more. The V gene is TRBV20-1, the J gene TRBJ2-3; D remains unclear. CDR1 is DFQATT and CDR2 is SNEGSKA in the germline V gene (reference sequence). CDR3 length equals 12 residues. Trimming cost V 5 bases and J 6 bases, with 12 bases left between them. The CDR3 protein is CSARKGGDTQYF. The CDR3 coding sequence is TGCAGTGCTCGTAAGGGTGGCGATACGCAGTATTTT.

In its sample, this clonotype was seen many times. The chain combines TRBV5-1 with TRBJ1-1, with D possibly being TRBD1 (6 bases). The CDR3 is made up of 14 amino acids. In germline, CDR1 is SGHRS, CDR2 YFSETQ. Trimming took off 4 bases at V and 0 bases at J, with 10 bases between the two ends. This CDR3 is CASSRGTMNTEAFF. CDR3 nucleotides: TGCGCCAGCAGCCGCGGGACAATGAACACTGAAGCTTTCTTT.

There are many counts of this clonotype. This chain links TRBV12-3 or TRBV12-4 with TRBJ2-3; the D call may be TRBD1 or TRBD2 (5 bases each). V was shortened by 5 bases and J by 0 bases, with 12 bases between the two germline ends. The CDR3 has 15 amino acids. CDR3 nucleotide sequence: TGTGCCAGCAGTCCCCGAGGGGTTAGCACAGATACGCAGTATTTT. It codes for CASSPRGVSTDTQYF.

This clonotype was counted at least ten times. The rearrangement uses TRBV3-1 and TRBJ1-1; 7 bases line up with TRBD1. Germline V gene lookup returns CDR1 LGHDT and CDR2 YNNKEL (reference sequence). The CDR3 covers 13 residues. The trim removed 1 base at V and 6 bases at J, leaving 2 bases unmatched. DNA of the CDR3: TGTGCCAGCAGCCAAGGGGGACAGCCTGAAGCTTTCTTT. As protein: CASSQGGQPEAFF.

The chain is built from TRBV9 and TRBJ2-7; 7 bases are shared with TRBD1. The J segment lost 3 bases and the V segment lost 1 base, leaving 7 bases of the junction unmatched. Per the germline V gene, CDR1 is SGDLS and CDR2 is YYNGEE. This CDR3 has 15 residues. The CDR3 region is CASSVYDRDRYEQYF. In nucleotides, the CDR3 is TGTGCCAGCAGCGTATACGACAGGGACCGCTACGAGCAGTACTTC.

This clonotype was seen many times. The rearrangement joins TRBV5-1 to TRBJ2-5, with TRBD2 matching 8 bases. The ends lost 7 bases at V and 5 bases at J; junction bases unmatched: 7. CDR3 size: 13 residues. Germline values: CDR1 SGHRS, CDR2 YFSETQ. The DNA for the CDR3 is TGCGCCAGCGGGGCCCTAGCGGGCGAGACCCAGTACTTC. Amino acid sequence: CASGALAGETQYF.

This clonotype was seen at least ten times. The V call is TRBV7-8, the J call TRBJ1-5, with TRBD1 as a possible D gene (6 bases). V was cut by 5 bases and J by 0 bases, with 14 bases left in between. The CDR3 extends over 16 amino acids. Germline CDR1 reads SGHVS; CDR2 reads FQNEAQ. CDR3 sequence: CASSDIGGASNQPQHF. As DNA, the CDR3 is TGTGCCAGCAGCGACATCGGGGGGGCTAGCAATCAGCCCCAGCATTTT.

This clonotype was observed at least ten times. J is TRBJ2-7 and V is TRBV12-3 or TRBV12-4, with unresolved D. V lost 2 bases and J lost 5, with 4 bases in between. The CDR3 is made up of 11 amino acids. The CDR3 sequence: CASSLRNEQYF. The CDR3 DNA is TGTGCCAGCAGTTTAAGGAACGAGCAGTACTTC.

This clonotype was seen repeatedly, ten times or more. The rearrangement joins TRBV20-1 to TRBJ1-3; D possibly corresponds to TRBD1 (6 bases). Per the germline V gene, CDR1 is DFQATT and CDR2 is SNEGSKA (reference sequence). V was pared by 2 bases and J by 2 bases, with 16 bases between. The CDR3 is 16 residues long. The CDR3 coding sequence is TGCAGTGCTAGAAAACCAGGGGTTCTCACTGGAAACACCATATATTTT. Residues: CSARKPGVLTGNTIYF.

This clonotype has a count of ten or more. The chain couples TRBV5-1 to TRBJ2-1; 16 bases are a match to TRBD2. The germline CDR1 and CDR2 sequences are SGHRS and YFSETQ. The CDR3 extends over 16 amino acids. Trimming cost V 4 bases and J 6 bases; bases outside gene matches: 4. CDR3 sequence (DNA): TGCGCCAGCAGCGGGACTAGCGGGGGGGCCTTCAATGAGCAGTTCTTC. The encoded protein is CASSGTSGGAFNEQFF.

This clonotype was observed at least ten times. The chain couples TRBV20-1 to TRBJ1-6; TRBD1 agrees at 7 bases. Germline CDR1 DFQATT, CDR2 SNEGSKA (reference sequence). The ends lost 4 bases at V and 10 bases at J; junction bases unmatched: 10. The CDR3 runs 14 residues. The CDR3 is CSATLTGSRSPLHF. The CDR3 DNA reads as TGCAGTGCTACCTTGACAGGGTCAAGGTCACCCCTCCACTTT.

This clonotype was picked up many times. The CDR3 sequence is CASSQPRLAASTDTQYF. The CDR3 nucleotides read TGCGCCAGCAGCCAGCCCAGACTAGCAGCTAGCACAGATACGCAGTATTTT. The chain couples TRBV4-1 to TRBJ2-3, with 7 bases that match TRBD2. Germline V CDR1 and CDR2: MGHRA, YSYEKL. CDR3 size: 17 residues. The trim removed 3 bases at V and 0 bases at J, leaving 9 bases unmatched.

In this sample, this clonotype turned up many times. The chain joins TRBV20-1 to TRBJ1-2, with 8 bases lining up with TRBD1. Germline loops: CDR1 DFQATT, CDR2 SNEGSKA (reference sequence). The CDR3 is 14 amino acids. V lost 6 bases to trimming and J lost 4 bases; unmatched junction nucleotides: 10. CDR3 region: CSASRTGLPYGYTF. The CDR3 nucleotides are TGCAGTGCCTCCCGGACAGGGCTCCCCTATGGCTACACCTTC.